The 5 T cell receptor beta chains reported below all come from one sample, sequenced in a study of PD-1 blockade in classical Hodgkin lymphoma. Clones were sequenced by immunoSEQ multiplex PCR, and TCRdb holds only the in-frame ones, with some missing. This sample yields about 12,000 clones, of which 88% are seen a single time; more than 0.8% belongs to the top ten. As for time point: cycle 4 day 1 (C4D1), after 6 weeks of nivolumab. Patients all relapsed after autologous stem cell transplantation, and there was variation in brentuximab vedotin exposure. Negative magnetic selection isolated CD4+ T cells from thawed PBMCs. The source was CD4+ T cells from blood, collected before the fourth cycle of nivolumab. The source is a human donor with classical Hodgkin lymphoma.

The chain's CDR3 is CASSLGASYGYTF. The DNA for the CDR3 is TGTGCCAGTAGTCTCGGGGCCAGCTATGGCTACACCTTC. The chain recombines TRBV19 with TRBJ1-2, with D possibly matching TRBD1 (5 bases). V was cut by 5 bases and J by 4 bases, with 11 bases left in between. Germline V gives CDR1 LNHDA, CDR2 SQIVND (reference sequence). The CDR3 loop spans 13 amino acids.

The chain recombines TRBV28 with TRBJ2-7; 7 bases match TRBD1. The CDR3 is 16 residues long. V was pared by 6 bases and J by 0 bases, with 11 bases of the junction left unmatched. Germline values: CDR1 MDHEN, CDR2 SYDVKM. The CDR3 spells CASSLIGTAISYEQYF. The CDR3 DNA reads TGTGCCAGCAGCCTCATAGGGACAGCCATCTCCTACGAGCAGTACTTC.

This clone came up once. This sequence joins TRBV7-3 and TRBJ2-5; 7 positions agree with TRBD1. In germline, CDR1 is SGHTA, CDR2 FQGTGA. The CDR3 sequence is 17 residues long. The trim removed 4 bases at V and 1 base at J, leaving 12 bases unmatched. CDR3 sequence: CASSWAHTGTVQETQYF. CDR3 nucleotides: TGTGCCAGCAGCTGGGCCCATACCGGGACAGTCCAAGAGACCCAGTACTTC.

The V call is TRBV4-2, the J call TRBJ2-3; 9 bases fit TRBD1. Unmatched junction bases numbered 10, after V lost 0 bases and J lost 3 bases. The CDR3 covers 18 residues. The germline CDR1 and CDR2 sequences are LGHNA and YNFKEQ. CDR3 region: CASSQDVPGQGLTDTQYF. The CDR3 nucleotides read TGTGCCAGCAGCCAAGACGTCCCGGGACAGGGTTTGACAGATACGCAGTATTTT.

Remarks on this clone: One end of the junction fails to match germline, which may point to a read error. V gene TRBV27 combines with J gene TRBJ2-7, with 7 positions matching TRBD1. The CDR3 runs to 14 residues. Germline CDR1 MNHEY, CDR2 SMNVEV (reference sequence). The CDR3 reads CVSSSGGHAYEQYF. The CDR3 coding sequence is TGTGTCAGCAGTTCAGGGGGTCATGCCTACGAGCAGTACTTC.